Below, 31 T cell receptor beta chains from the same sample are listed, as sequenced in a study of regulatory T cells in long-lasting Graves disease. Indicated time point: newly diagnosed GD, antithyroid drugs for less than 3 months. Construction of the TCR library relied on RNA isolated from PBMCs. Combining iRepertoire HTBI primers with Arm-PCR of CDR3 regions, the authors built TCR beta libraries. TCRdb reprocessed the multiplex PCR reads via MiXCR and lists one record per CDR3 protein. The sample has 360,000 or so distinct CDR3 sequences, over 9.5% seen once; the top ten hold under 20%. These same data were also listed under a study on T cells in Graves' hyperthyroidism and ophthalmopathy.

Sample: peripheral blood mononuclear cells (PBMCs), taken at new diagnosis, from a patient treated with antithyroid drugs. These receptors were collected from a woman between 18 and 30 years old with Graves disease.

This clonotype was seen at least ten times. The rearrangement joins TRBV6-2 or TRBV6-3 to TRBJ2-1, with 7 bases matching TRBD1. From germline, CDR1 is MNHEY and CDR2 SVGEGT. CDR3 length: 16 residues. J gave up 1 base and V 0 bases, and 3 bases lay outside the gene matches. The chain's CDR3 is CASSYSTGASYNEQFF. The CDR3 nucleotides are TGTGCCAGCAGTTACTCTACAGGGGCGTCCTACAATGAGCAGTTCTTC.

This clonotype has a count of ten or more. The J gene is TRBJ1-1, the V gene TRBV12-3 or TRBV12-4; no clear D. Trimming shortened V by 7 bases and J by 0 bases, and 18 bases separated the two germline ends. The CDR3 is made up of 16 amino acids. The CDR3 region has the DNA TGTGCCAGCATTTCGACCGGACTGGGAATGAACACTGAAGCTTTCTTT. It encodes CASISTGLGMNTEAFF.

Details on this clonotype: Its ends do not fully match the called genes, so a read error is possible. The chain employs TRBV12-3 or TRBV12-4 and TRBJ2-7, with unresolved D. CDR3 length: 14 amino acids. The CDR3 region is CASSLGVSSNEQYF. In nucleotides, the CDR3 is TGTGCCAGCAGTTTAGGCGTGAGCTCCAACGAGCAGTACTTC.

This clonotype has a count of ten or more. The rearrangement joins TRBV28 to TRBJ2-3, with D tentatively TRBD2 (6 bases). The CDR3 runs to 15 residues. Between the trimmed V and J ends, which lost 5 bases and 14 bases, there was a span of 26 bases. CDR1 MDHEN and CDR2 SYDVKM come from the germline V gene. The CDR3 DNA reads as TGTGCCAGCAGTCTCACCGGGACTTCAATTGAGTTCTGGTATTTT. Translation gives CASSLTGTSIEFWYF.

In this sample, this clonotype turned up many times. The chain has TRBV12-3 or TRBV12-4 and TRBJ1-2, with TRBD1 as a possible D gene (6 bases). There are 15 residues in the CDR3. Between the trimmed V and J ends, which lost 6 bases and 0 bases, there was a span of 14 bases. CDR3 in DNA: TGTGCCAGCAGCCGGGACACCAGGACTAACTATGGCTACACCTTC. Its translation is CASSRDTRTNYGYTF.

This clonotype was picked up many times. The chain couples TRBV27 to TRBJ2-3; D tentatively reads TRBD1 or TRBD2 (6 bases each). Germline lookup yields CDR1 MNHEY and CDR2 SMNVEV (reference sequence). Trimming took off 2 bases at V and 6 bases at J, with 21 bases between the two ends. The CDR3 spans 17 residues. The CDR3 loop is CASSLLGGLGGLDTQYF. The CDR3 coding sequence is TGTGCCAGCAGTTTACTCGGGGGCCTAGGGGGATTGGATACGCAGTATTTT.

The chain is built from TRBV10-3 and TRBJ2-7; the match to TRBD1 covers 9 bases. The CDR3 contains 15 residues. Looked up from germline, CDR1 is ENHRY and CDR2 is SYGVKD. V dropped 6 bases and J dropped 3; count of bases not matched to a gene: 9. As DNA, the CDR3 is TGTGCCATCAGGAAAGCCGGGACAGGGTTCTACGAGCAGTACTTC. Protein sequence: CAIRKAGTGFYEQYF.

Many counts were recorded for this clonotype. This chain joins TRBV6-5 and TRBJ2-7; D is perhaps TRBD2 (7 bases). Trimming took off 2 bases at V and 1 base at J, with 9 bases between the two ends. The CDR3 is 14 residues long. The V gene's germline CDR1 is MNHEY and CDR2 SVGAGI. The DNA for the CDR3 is TGTGCCAGCAGTTACGCGGGGGCGTCCTACGAGCAGTACGTC. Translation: CASSYAGASYEQYV.

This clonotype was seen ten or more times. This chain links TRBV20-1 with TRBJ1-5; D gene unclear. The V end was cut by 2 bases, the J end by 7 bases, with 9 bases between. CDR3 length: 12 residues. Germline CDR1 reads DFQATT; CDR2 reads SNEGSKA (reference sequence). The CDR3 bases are TGCAGTGCTAGAAAGAGGAGCCAGCCCCAGCATTTT. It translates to CSARKRSQPQHF.

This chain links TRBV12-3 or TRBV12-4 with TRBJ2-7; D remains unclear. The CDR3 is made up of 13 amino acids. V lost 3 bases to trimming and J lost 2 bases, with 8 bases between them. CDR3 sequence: CASSFDGPYEQYF. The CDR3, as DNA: TGTGCCAGCAGTTTCGACGGCCCCTACGAGCAGTACTTC.

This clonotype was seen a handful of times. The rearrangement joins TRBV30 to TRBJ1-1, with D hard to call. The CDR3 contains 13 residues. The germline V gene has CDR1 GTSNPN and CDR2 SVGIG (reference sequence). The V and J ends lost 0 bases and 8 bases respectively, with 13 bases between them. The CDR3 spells CAWSVTFRPEAFF. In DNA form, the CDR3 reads TGTGCCTGGAGTGTAACATTCAGGCCCGAAGCTTTCTTT.

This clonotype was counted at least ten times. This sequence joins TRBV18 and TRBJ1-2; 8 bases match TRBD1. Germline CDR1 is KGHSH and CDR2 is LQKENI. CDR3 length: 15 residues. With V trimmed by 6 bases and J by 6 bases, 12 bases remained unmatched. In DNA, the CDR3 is TGTGCCAGCTCCCTGGACAGGGATAAAAGTGATGGCTACACCTTC. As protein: CASSLDRDKSDGYTF.

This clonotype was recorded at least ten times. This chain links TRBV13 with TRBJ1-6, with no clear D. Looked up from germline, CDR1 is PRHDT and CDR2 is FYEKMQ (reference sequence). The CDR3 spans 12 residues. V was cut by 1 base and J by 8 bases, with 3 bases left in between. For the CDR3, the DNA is TGTGCCAGCAGCTTAGTAGATTCACCCCTCCACTTT. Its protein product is CASSLVDSPLHF.

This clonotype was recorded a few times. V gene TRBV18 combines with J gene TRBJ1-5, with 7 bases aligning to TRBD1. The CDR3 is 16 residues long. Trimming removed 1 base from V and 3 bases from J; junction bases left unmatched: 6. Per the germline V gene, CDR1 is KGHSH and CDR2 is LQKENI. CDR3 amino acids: CASSPLGGGYNQPQHF. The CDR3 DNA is TGTGCCAGCTCACCACTGGGAGGGGGCTACAATCAGCCCCAGCATTTT.

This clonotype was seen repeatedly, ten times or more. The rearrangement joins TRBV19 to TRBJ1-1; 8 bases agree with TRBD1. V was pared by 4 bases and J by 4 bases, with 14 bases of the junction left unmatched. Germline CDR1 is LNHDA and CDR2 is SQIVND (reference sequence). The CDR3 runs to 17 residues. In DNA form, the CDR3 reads TGTGCCAGTAGTAGACCCCCGGGACAGGTGGCGGGCACTGAAGCTTTCTTT. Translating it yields CASSRPPGQVAGTEAFF.

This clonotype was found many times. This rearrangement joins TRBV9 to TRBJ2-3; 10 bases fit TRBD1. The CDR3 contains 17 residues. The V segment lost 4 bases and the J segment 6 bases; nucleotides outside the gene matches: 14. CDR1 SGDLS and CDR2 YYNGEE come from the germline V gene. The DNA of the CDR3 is TGTGCCAGCAGCACCCCCCTAGGGACAGGGGCTCATGATACGCAGTATTTT. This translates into CASSTPLGTGAHDTQYF.

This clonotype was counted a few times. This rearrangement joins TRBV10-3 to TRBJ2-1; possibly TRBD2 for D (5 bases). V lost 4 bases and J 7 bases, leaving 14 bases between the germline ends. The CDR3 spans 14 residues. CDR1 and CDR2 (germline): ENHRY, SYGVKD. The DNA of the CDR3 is TGTGCCATCAGTGGAGCCCGGGGTGAGAATGAGCAGTTCTTC. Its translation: CAISGARGENEQFF.

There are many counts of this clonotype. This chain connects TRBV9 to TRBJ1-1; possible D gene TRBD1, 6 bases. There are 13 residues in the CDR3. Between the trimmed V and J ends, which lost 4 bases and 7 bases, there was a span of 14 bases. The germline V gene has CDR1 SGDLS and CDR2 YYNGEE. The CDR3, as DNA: TGTGCCAGCAGCCAACCCGGACAGATTGAAGCTTTCTTT. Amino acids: CASSQPGQIEAFF.

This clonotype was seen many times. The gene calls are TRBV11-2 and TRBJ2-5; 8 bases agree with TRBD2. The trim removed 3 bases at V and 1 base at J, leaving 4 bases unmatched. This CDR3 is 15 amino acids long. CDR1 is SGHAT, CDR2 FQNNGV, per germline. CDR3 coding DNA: TGTGCCAGCAGCTTTACGGCGGGAGGCCAAGAGACCCAGTACTTC. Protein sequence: CASSFTAGGQETQYF.

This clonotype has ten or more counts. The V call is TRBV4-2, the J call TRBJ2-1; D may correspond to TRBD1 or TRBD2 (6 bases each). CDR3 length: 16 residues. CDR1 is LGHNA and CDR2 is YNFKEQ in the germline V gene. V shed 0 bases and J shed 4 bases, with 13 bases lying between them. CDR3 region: CASSQELSGAYNEQFF. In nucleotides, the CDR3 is TGTGCCAGCAGCCAAGAACTATCGGGGGCTTACAATGAGCAGTTCTTC.

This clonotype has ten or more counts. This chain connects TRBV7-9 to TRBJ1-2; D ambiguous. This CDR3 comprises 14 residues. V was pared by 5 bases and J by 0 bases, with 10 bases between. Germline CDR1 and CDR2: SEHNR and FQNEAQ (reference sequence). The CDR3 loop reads CASSPPRANYGYTF. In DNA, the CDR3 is TGTGCCAGCAGCCCCCCAAGAGCTAACTATGGCTACACCTTC.

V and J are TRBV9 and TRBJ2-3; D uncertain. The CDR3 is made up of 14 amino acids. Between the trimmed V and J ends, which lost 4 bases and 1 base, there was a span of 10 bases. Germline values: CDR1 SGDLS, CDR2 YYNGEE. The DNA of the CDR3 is TGTGCCAGCAGCCTAAACCAAGGCACAGATACGCAGTATTTT. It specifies CASSLNQGTDTQYF.

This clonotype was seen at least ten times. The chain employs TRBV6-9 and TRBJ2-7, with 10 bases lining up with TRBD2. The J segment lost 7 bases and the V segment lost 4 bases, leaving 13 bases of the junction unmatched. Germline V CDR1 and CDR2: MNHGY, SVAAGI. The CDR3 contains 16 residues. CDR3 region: CASSSQKAGGPKEQYF. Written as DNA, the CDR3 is TGTGCCAGCAGTTCCCAAAAAGCGGGAGGGCCGAAGGAGCAGTACTTC.

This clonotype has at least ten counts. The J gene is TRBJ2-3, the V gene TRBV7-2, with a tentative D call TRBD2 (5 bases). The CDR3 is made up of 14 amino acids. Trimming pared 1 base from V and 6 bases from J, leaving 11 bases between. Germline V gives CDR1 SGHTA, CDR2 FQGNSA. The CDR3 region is CASSLVIARDTQYF. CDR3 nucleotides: TGTGCCAGCAGCTTAGTGATAGCGCGGGATACGCAGTATTTT.

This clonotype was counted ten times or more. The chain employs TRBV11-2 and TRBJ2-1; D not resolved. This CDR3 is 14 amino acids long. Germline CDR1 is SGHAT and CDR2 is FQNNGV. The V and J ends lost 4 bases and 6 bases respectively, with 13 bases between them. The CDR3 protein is CASSSISRSNEQFF. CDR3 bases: TGTGCCAGCAGCTCTATCTCCCGATCCAATGAGCAGTTCTTC.

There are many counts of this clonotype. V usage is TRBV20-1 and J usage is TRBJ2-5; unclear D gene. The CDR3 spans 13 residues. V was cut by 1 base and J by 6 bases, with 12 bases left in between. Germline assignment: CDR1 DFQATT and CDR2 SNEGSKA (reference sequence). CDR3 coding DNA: TGCAGTGCTAGAGCGAAGGTTTCGAAGACCCAGTACTTC. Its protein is CSARAKVSKTQYF.

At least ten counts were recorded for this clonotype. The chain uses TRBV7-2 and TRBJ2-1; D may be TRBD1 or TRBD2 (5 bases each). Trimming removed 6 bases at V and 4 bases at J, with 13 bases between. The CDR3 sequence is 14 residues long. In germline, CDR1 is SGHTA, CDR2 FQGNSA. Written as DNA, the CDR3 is TGTGCCAGCAGAACCGGGACGATATACAATGAGCAGTTCTTC. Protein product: CASRTGTIYNEQFF.

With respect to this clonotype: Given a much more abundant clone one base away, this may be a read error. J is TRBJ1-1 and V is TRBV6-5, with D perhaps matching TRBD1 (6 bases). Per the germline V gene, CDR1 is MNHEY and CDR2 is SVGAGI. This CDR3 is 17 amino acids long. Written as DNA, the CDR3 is TGTTCCAGCAGTTACTCGAGGCGCACAGGGTACATCACTGAAGCTTTCTTT. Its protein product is CSSSYSRRTGYITEAFF.

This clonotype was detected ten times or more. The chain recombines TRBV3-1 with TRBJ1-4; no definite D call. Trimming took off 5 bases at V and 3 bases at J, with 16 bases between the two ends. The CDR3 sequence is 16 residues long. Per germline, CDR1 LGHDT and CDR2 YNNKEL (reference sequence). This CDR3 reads CASSRNPGGANEKLFF. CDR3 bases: TGTGCCAGCAGCAGAAACCCCGGAGGAGCTAATGAAAAACTGTTTTTT. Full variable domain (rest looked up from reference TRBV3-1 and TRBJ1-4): DTAVSQTPKYLVTQMGNDKSIKCEQNLGHDTMYWYKQDSKKFLKIMFSYNNKELIINETVPNRFSPKSPDKAHLNLHINSLELGDSAVYFCASSRNPGGANEKLFFGSGTQLSVL.

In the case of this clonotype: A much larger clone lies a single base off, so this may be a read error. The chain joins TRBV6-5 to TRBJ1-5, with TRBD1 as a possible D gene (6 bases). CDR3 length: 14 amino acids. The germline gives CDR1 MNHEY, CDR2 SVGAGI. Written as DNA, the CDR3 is TGTGCCAGCAGTTTAAGGGGGGGCCATCAGCCCCGGCATTTT. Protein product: CASSLRGGHQPRHF.

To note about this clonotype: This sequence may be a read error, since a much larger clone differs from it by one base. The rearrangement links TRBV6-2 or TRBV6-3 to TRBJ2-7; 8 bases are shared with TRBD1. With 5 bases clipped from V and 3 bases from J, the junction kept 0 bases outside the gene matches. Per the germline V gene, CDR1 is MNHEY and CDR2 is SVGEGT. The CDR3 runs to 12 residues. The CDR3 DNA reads TGTGCCAGCAGTACAGGGGGCTACGAGCAGTACGTC. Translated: CASSTGGYEQYV.